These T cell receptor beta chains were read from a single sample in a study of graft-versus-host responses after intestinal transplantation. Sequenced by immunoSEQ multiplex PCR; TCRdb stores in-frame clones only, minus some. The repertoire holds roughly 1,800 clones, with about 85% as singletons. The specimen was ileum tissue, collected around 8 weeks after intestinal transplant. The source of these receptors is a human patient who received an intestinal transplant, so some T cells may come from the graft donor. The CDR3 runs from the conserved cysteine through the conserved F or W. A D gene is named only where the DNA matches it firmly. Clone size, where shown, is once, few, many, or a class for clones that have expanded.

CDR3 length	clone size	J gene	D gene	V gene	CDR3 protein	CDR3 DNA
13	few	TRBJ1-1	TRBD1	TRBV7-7	CASSRDSNTEAFF	TGTGCCAGCAGCCGGGACAGCAACACTGAAGCTTTCTTT
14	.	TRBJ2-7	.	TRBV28	CASSPTIFPYEQYF	TGTGCCAGCAGTCCTACAATATTCCCTTACGAGCAGTACTTC
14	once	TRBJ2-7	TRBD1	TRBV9	CASSVAGGGYEQYF	TGTGCCAGCAGCGTAGCAGGGGGCGGCTACGAGCAGTACTTC
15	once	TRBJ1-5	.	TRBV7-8	CASSLIDTSNQPQHF	TGTGCCAGCAGCTTGATTGACACCTCTAATCAGCCCCAGCATTTT
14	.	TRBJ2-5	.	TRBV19	CASSRAGFQETQYF	TGTGCCAGTAGTAGAGCGGGTTTTCAAGAGACCCAGTACTTC
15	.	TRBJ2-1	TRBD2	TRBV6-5	CASSLAGGPNNEQFF	TGTGCCAGCAGCCTAGCGGGGGGCCCGAACAATGAGCAGTTCTTC
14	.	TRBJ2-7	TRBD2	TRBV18	CASSDSGGPYEQYF	TGTGCCAGCTCAGATAGCGGGGGGCCGTACGAGCAGTACTTC
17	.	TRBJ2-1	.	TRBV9	CASSEHGGEAPYNEQFF	TGTGCCAGCAGCGAGCACGGCGGGGAAGCCCCCTACAATGAGCAGTTCTTC
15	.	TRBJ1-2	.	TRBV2	CASSEGGEANYGYTF	TGTGCCAGCAGTGAAGGAGGAGAAGCTAACTATGGCTACACCTTC
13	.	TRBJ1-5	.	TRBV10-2	CASRFDSNQPQHF	TGCGCCAGCAGGTTCGATAGCAATCAGCCCCAGCATTTT
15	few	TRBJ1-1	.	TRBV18	CASSPPGRPNTEAFF	TGTGCCAGCTCACCACCAGGGCGACCGAACACTGAAGCTTTCTTT
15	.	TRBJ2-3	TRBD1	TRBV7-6	CASSFGTGGTDTQYF	TGTGCCAGCAGCTTCGGGACAGGGGGAACAGATACGCAGTATTTT
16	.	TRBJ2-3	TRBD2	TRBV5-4	CASSPAAGGPADTQYF	TGTGCCAGCAGCCCAGCAGCGGGGGGGCCGGCAGATACGCAGTATTTT
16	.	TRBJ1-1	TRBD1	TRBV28	CASSLAVGRGHTEAFF	TGTGCCAGCAGTTTGGCGGTTGGTAGGGGGCACACTGAAGCTTTCTTT
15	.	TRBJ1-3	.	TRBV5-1	CASSVGGAGGNTIYF	TGCGCCAGCAGCGTGGGGGGCGCGGGAGGAAACACCATATATTTT
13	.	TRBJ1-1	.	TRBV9	CASDGGVNTEAFF	TGTGCCAGTGATGGGGGGGTAAACACTGAAGCTTTCTTT
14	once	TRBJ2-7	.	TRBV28	CASSLVAGNYEQYF	TGTGCCAGCAGTTTAGTCGCAGGGAACTACGAGCAGTACTTC
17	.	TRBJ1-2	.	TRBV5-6	CASSLVADRPGYYGYTF	TGTGCCAGCAGCTTGGTTGCGGACAGACCAGGGTACTATGGCTACACCTTC
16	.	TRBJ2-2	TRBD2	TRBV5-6	CASSFAAGGGTGELFF	TGTGCCAGCAGCTTCGCAGCGGGGGGGGGCACCGGGGAGCTGTTTTTT
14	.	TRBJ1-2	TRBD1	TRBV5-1	CASSLQGVNYGYTF	TGCGCCAGCAGCTTGCAGGGGGTGAACTATGGCTACACCTTC
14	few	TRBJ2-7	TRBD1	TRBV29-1	CSVTEGAPNYEQYF	TGCAGCGTTACCGAGGGGGCCCCAAATTACGAGCAGTACTTC
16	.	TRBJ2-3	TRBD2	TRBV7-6	CASSPLAGGSTDTQYF	TGTGCCAGCAGCCCGTTAGCGGGGGGGAGCACAGATACGCAGTATTTT
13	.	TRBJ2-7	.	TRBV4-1	CASSQDSSYEQYF	TGCGCCAGCAGCCAAGATAGCTCCTACGAGCAGTACTTC
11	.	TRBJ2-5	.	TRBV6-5	CASSYRETQYF	TGTGCCAGCAGTTATCGGGAGACCCAGTACTTC
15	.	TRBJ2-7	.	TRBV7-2	CASSLITVLIYEQYF	TGTGCCAGCAGCTTAATAACAGTTCTCATCTACGAGCAGTACTTC
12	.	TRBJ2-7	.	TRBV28	CASSLFPYEQYF	TGTGCCAGCAGTTTATTCCCCTACGAGCAGTACTTC
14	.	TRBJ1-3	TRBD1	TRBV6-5	CASSSTGTGNTIYF	TGTGCCAGCAGCTCGACAGGGACTGGAAACACCATATATTTT
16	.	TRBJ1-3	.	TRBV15	CATSRGGRLGGNTIYF	TGTGCCACCAGCAGAGGGGGACGCCTCGGCGGGAACACCATATATTTT
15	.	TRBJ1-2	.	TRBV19	CASRVRAALSYGYTF	TGTGCCAGTAGGGTGCGGGCCGCTCTATCCTATGGCTACACCTTC
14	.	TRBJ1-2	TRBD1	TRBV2	CASKGQGVLNGYTF	TGTGCCAGCAAAGGACAGGGGGTTTTGAATGGCTACACCTTC
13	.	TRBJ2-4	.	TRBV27	CASSGQPKNIQYF	TGTGCCAGCAGCGGACAGCCAAAAAACATTCAGTACTTC
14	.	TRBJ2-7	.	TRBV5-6	CASSPAMGSYEQYF	TGTGCCAGCAGCCCCGCTATGGGCAGTTACGAGCAGTACTTC
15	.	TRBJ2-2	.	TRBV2	CASSGTAANTGELFF	TGTGCCAGCAGTGGGACGGCTGCGAACACCGGGGAGCTGTTTTTT
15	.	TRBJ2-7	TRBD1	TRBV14	CASSQIGGTGGEQYF	TGTGCCAGCAGCCAGATCGGAGGGACAGGGGGCGAGCAGTACTTC
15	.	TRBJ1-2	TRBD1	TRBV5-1	CASSLEGQGPYGYTF	TGCGCCAGCAGCCTTGAGGGACAGGGGCCCTATGGCTACACCTTC
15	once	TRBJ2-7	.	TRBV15	CATSRGRGEGYEQYF	TGTGCCACCAGCAGAGGCAGGGGGGAAGGCTACGAGCAGTACTTC
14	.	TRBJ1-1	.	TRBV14	CASSLTGSGTEAFF	TGTGCCAGCAGCTTAACCGGGAGCGGCACTGAAGCTTTCTTT
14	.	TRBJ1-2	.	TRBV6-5	CASSYWGTSDGYTF	TGTGCCAGCAGTTACTGGGGGACATCGGATGGCTACACCTTC
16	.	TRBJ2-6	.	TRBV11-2	CASSLGYGSGANVLTF	TGTGCCAGCAGCTTAGGGTACGGGTCCGGGGCCAACGTCCTGACTTTC
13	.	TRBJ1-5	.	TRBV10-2	CASRLDSNQPQHF	TGCGCCAGCAGGCTGGATAGCAATCAGCCCCAGCATTTT
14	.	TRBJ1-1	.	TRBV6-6	CASSYNPGNTEAFF	TGTGCCAGCAGTTACAATCCGGGGAACACTGAAGCTTTCTTT
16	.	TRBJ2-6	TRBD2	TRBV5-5	CASSLLAGYGANVLTF	TGTGCCAGCAGCTTACTAGCGGGGTACGGGGCCAACGTCCTGACTTTC
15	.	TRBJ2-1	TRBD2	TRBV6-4	CASSDSRGLASEQFF	TGTGCCAGCAGTGACTCGAGGGGACTAGCAAGTGAGCAGTTCTTC
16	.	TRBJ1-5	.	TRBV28	CASSPAGTPSNQPQHF	TGTGCCAGCAGCCCCGCCGGGACACCGAGCAATCAGCCCCAGCATTTT
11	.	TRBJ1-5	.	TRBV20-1	CSARDGGPQHF	TGCAGTGCTAGGGATGGTGGGCCCCAGCATTTT
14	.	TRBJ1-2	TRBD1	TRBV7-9	CASSLPTGGNGYTF	TGTGCCAGCAGCTTACCAACAGGGGGGAATGGCTACACCTTC
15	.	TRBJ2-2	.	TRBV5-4	CASSFARELSGELFF	TGTGCCAGCAGCTTTGCACGGGAACTCAGCGGGGAGCTGTTTTTT
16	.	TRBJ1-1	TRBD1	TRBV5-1	CASSLGQISSNTEAFF	TGCGCCAGCAGCCTGGGACAGATCTCTTCGAACACTGAAGCTTTCTTT
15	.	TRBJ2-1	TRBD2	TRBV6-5	CASSLAGGPNNEQFF	TGTGCCAGCAGCCTAGCGGGGGGCCCGAACAATGAGCAGTTCTTC
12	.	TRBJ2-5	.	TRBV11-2	CASSQQRETQYF	TGTGCCAGCAGTCAGCAGCGGGAGACCCAGTACTTC
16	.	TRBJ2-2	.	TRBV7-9	CASSLVNLRVDGELFF	TGTGCCAGCAGCTTAGTGAACCTCAGGGTCGACGGGGAGCTGTTTTTT
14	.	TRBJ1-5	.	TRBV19	CASSISSSNQPQHF	TGTGCCAGTAGTATCAGTTCCTCAAATCAGCCCCAGCATTTT
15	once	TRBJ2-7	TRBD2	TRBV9	CASSVDPGGAYEQYF	TGTGCCAGCAGCGTCGACCCTGGGGGGGCCTACGAGCAGTACTTC
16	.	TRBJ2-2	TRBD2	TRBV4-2	CASSPRLAQGGGELFF	TGTGCCAGCAGCCCACGACTAGCTCAGGGTGGCGGGGAGCTGTTTTTT
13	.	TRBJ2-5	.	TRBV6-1	CASRPIPAASPYF	TGTGCCAGCAGACCCATTCCGGCGGCCTCCCCGTACTTC